This section outlines one TCR beta chain sequence together with its context. Clinical history reported by participants formed the basis on which cohorts were assigned. These data originate in a study of blood T cell repertoires in COVID-19. V shed 4 bases and J shed 4 bases, with 11 bases lying between them. The CDR3 length is 14 residues. Per the germline V gene, CDR1 is SNHLY and CDR2 is FYNNEI. Measured with immunoSEQ multiplex PCR; TCRdb has only the in-frame clones, and not every one. The repertoire holds under 150,000 clones, around four fifths seen once, with 2% to 3% in the top ten. V gene TRBV2 combines with J gene TRBJ1-3, with a weak D call TRBD1 (6 bases). What was sequenced was PBMCs or T cells enriched from blood (not recorded which). The TCR sequence derives from a man aged 40-49 years with acute COVID-19. The CDR3 loop is CASSGQGLGNTIYF. For the CDR3, the DNA is TGTGCCAGCAGTGGTCAGGGGCTGGGAAACACCATATATTTT.